These 7 T cell receptor beta chains share one sample of origin, sequenced in a study of blood T cell repertoires in COVID-19. Some clones are missing from TCRdb's copy, which holds only in-frame ones; the method was immunoSEQ multiplex PCR. The table has roughly 190,000 clones, approximately 90% seen once; the top ten hold around 6%. Material for sequencing was peripheral blood. Every receptor here comes from a man aged 35-49 years with active or convalescent COVID-19.

The chain employs TRBV4-1 and TRBJ1-1; 7 bases agree with TRBD1. The V segment lost 5 bases and the J segment 13 bases; nucleotides outside the gene matches: 13. The CDR3 extends over 13 amino acids. Germline assignment: CDR1 MGHRA and CDR2 YSYEKL. In DNA form, the CDR3 reads TGCGCCAGCAGCTACTACAGGGACAGCCCGCGTTTCTTT. Translation gives CASSYYRDSPRFF.

V is TRBV27 and J is TRBJ2-7; D possibly corresponds to TRBD1 (6 bases). CDR1 and CDR2 from the germline V gene are MNHEY and SMNVEV (reference sequence). The CDR3 sequence is 16 residues long. The V and J ends lost 5 bases and 3 bases respectively, with 20 bases between them. CDR3 region: CASSPKDSLGNYEQYF. For the CDR3, the DNA is TGTGCCAGCAGTCCCAAGGACAGTTTAGGGAACTACGAGCAGTACTTC.

The chain employs TRBV11-2 and TRBJ1-3; D is unresolved. The CDR3 is made up of 15 amino acids. V was pared by 4 bases and J by 0 bases, with 10 bases between. Germline values: CDR1 SGHAT, CDR2 FQNNGV. CDR3 residues: CASSSTAVSGNTIYF. The CDR3 bases are TGTGCCAGCAGCTCAACAGCGGTCTCTGGAAACACCATATATTTT.

This clone was found a few times. This chain uses TRBV5-1 with TRBJ1-2; unclear D gene. V was shortened by 0 bases and J by 3 bases, with 6 bases between the two germline ends. The germline V gene has CDR1 SGHRS and CDR2 YFSETQ. The CDR3 runs to 13 residues. CDR3 coding DNA: TGCGCCAGCAGCTTGGGCGGGGACTATGGCTACACCTTC. Translation: CASSLGGDYGYTF.

J is TRBJ1-1 and V is TRBV19, with D possibly being TRBD1 (6 bases). The V gene's germline CDR1 is LNHDA and CDR2 SQIVND (reference sequence). V lost 9 bases, J lost 1 base, and 18 bases lay in between. This CDR3 contains 15 residues. The CDR3 sequence is CASTRGGRSNTEAFF. The CDR3 DNA sequence: TGTGCCAGCACTAGGGGGGGACGGTCGAACACTGAAGCTTTCTTT. The full variable domain, in which reference TRBV19 and TRBJ1-1 provide the parts outside the CDR3, is DGGITQSPKYLFRKEGQNVTLSCEQNLNHDAMYWYRQDPGQGLRLIYYSQIVNDFQKGDIAEGYSVSREKKESFPLTVTSAQKNPTAFYLCASTRGGRSNTEAFFGQGTRLTVV.

This clone was observed a few times. This CDR3 reads CASSRGGRNEQFF. In DNA form, the CDR3 reads TGTGCCAGCAGCCGGGGAGGGCGAAATGAGCAGTTCTTC. V usage is TRBV7-6 and J usage is TRBJ2-1; TRBD2 matches at 7 bases. Per the germline V gene, CDR1 is SGHVS and CDR2 is FNYEAQ. V was pared by 5 bases and J by 7 bases, with 5 bases of the junction left unmatched. This CDR3 spans 13 amino acids.

The chain recombines TRBV5-1 with TRBJ2-7, with TRBD1 matching 10 bases. V shed 4 bases and J 0 bases; nucleotides not matched to a gene: 13. Per the germline V gene, CDR1 is SGHRS and CDR2 is YFSETQ. CDR3 length equals 18 residues. The CDR3 coding sequence is TGCGCCAGCAGCCCTAGTATTCCGGGACAGGGGTTCTCCTACGAGCAGTACTTC. It codes for CASSPSIPGQGFSYEQYF.